This TCR beta chain originates from a study of blood T cell repertoires in COVID-19 (dated by TCRdb to the early 2020s). For the study in its entirety: Collaborator samples came from the United States, Italy and Spain and covered acute and convalescent phases of COVID-19. The prospective study material was composed of cDNA or gDNA derived from T cells, B-cell-depleted T cells, or PBMCs. Deeply sampled blood TCRbeta repertoires from subjects exposed to, actively infected with, or recovered from COVID-19 were included in the dataset. The repertoires were released in a freely available public database intended as a resource for research on the immune response to SARS-CoV-2. Samples came from the ongoing ImmuneRACE study (first 160 participants) plus 1,254 subjects from 6 global collaborators. Sample metadata almost always included a de-identified subject ID, COVID-19 status, age in years and sex. Where HLA class I and class II types were available, the types were taken from metadata supplied by the sample provider, not from assay-based typing. What the study reported, not specific to this receptor: How much clinical and demographic metadata was included differed by source and by participant, and the metadata was provided uncurated.

From the cysteine through the phenylalanine, the CDR3 covers 19 amino acids. Here the CDR3 DNA is all that survives: 57 bases in frame from base 1. CDR1 GTSNPN and CDR2 SVGIG are derived from the germline V gene (reference sequence). Trimming takes 0 bases off V and 0 bases off J; junction bases not matched to a gene: 11. TCRbeta CDR3 regions were amplified from genomic DNA using the immunoSEQ Assay, a bias-controlled multiplex PCR. In the paper's pipeline: The number of nucleated cells in each sample was estimated from the amplification of reference gene primers within the assay. Sequence reads were collapsed and filtered to measure the absolute abundance of every unique TCRbeta CDR3 rearrangement. For each sample, productive Simpson clonality was calculated by taking the square root of Simpson's diversity index across productive rearrangements. Imported from immuneACCESS, the table was reduced by TCRdb to in-frame sequences with V and J called. These copies leave out some clones; in studies compared against another copy, an unresolved V gene accounts for under half, and the cause of the remainder is not known. The DNA gave D and trimming, while V, J and clone size come from that table. This sample gives fewer than 500,000 clones in total; around 90% of them show up just once. Clones ranked in the top ten supply around 0.7% of the sample.

In the prospective study, participants were about 18 to 89 years old, resided in 24 geographic areas of the United States, and were enrolled through a virtual design. In the prospective study, participants were assigned to cohorts based on the clinical history participants reported in a screening survey and a study questionnaire. ImmuneRACE Cohort 3 recovered participants were defined by two consecutive negative NP/OP PCR tests, healthcare professional clearance, or symptom resolution. Mobile phlebotomists in the prospective study collected whole blood, serum and a nasopharyngeal or oropharyngeal swab from every participant. Additional blood draws and questionnaires over an approximately two-month period could optionally be provided by prospective study participants. Blood samples from the prospective study were shipped frozen or at room temperature prior to DNA extraction. Concerning this clone itself: This clone's antigen is unknown. The record has no base qualities; no much larger clone is one base away.

The sample consisted of PBMCs or T cells enriched from blood (not recorded which). The clonotype comes from a woman aged 18-30 years who had recovered from COVID-19. Rearrangement joined TRBV30 to TRBJ2-6, and 7 bases in between align with TRBD1. The CDR3 is CAWSVFQGDLFSGANVLTF. The base sequence is TGTGCCTGGAGTGTCTTCCAGGGGGACCTTTTCTCTGGGGCCAACGTCCTGACTTTC.